This is a list of T cell receptor beta chains from one sample in a study of control samples from healthy donors and cancer patients. Sequenced by immunoSEQ multiplex PCR; TCRdb stores in-frame clones only, minus some. The repertoire holds under 450,000 clones, with more than 80% as singletons. What was sequenced was PBMCs. Receptor source: a man aged 40-50 years with head and neck cancer. CDR3s include the opening cysteine and the closing phenylalanine or tryptophan. D genes are given only for firm matches. Clone sizes are given selectively: once, few, many, or a class where the clone is expanded.

clone size,D gene,V gene,J gene,CDR3 protein,CDR3 DNA
.,.,TRBV7-2,TRBJ2-3,CASSPSTDTQYF,TGTGCCAGCAGCCCCAGCACAGATACGCAGTATTTT
.,.,TRBV30,TRBJ1-4,CAWSPGRKLFF,TGTGCCTGGAGTCCAGGACGAAAACTGTTTTTT
.,TRBD1,TRBV4-2,TRBJ2-5,CASSLRQGTAETQYF,TGTGCCAGCAGCCTCCGACAGGGGACAGCAGAGACCCAGTACTTC
.,TRBD1,TRBV6-5,TRBJ2-5,CASSWTGAGETQYF,TGTGCCAGCAGTTGGACAGGGGCCGGGGAGACCCAGTACTTC
once,.,TRBV4-1,TRBJ2-7,CASSQVDTITYEQYF,TGCGCCAGCAGCCAAGTTGACACTATAACCTACGAGCAGTACTTC
once,.,TRBV18,TRBJ1-1,CASTLQAMNTEAFF,TGTGCCAGCACCCTGCAAGCGATGAACACTGAAGCTTTCTTT
.,.,TRBV6-2/TRBV6-3,TRBJ2-7,CASSYAPTRPMSYEQYF,TGTGCCAGCAGTTACGCTCCAACGCGGCCGATGAGCTACGAGCAGTACTTC
.,TRBD1,TRBV28,TRBJ1-5,CASIEGGQGVGQPQHF,TGTGCCAGCATCGAGGGAGGACAGGGGGTAGGTCAGCCCCAGCATTTT
.,.,TRBV6-6,TRBJ1-1,CASRGLGPDTEAFF,TGTGCCAGCAGGGGTTTAGGGCCGGACACTGAAGCTTTCTTT
.,.,TRBV24-1,TRBJ1-5,CATSDLDSNSNQPQHF,TGTGCCACCAGTGATTTGGACAGCAATAGCAATCAGCCCCAGCATTTT
.,.,TRBV28,TRBJ1-5,CASTLGGYQPQHF,TGTGCCAGCACCTTGGGAGGGTATCAGCCCCAGCATTTT
.,.,TRBV9,TRBJ1-2,CASSVDDSNYGYTF,TGTGCCAGCAGCGTAGATGACAGCAACTATGGCTACACCTTC
.,.,TRBV19,TRBJ2-7,CASSMLRGRADEQYF,TGTGCCAGTAGTATGCTACGTGGAAGGGCCGACGAGCAGTACTTC
.,.,TRBV27,TRBJ2-5,CASSSRWQETQYF,TGTGCCAGCAGTTCCCGATGGCAAGAGACCCAGTACTTC
.,TRBD1,TRBV5-1,TRBJ1-2,CASSLVPVDRGPYGYTF,TGCGCCAGCAGCTTGGTACCGGTAGACAGGGGACCCTATGGCTACACCTTC
once,.,TRBV5-6,TRBJ2-1,CASSFNSGTKSEQFF,TGTGCCAGCAGCTTCAACTCCGGGACCAAGAGCGAGCAGTTCTTC
.,.,TRBV11-3,TRBJ2-5,CASSLGPLGETQYF,TGTGCCAGCAGCTTGGGGCCCTTGGGAGAGACCCAGTACTTC
.,.,TRBV10-2,TRBJ2-2,CASSEMGQTGTGELFF,TGCGCCAGCAGTGAAATGGGGCAGACAGGCACCGGGGAGCTGTTTTTT
.,.,TRBV29-1,TRBJ2-3,CSAAGARYWNTGTQYF,TGCAGCGCCGCGGGGGCCCGGTATTGGAACACAGGTACGCAGTATTTT
.,.,TRBV19,TRBJ2-7,CGRAGEYF,TGTGGGAGGGCAGGAGAATACTTC
.,.,TRBV2,TRBJ2-2,CASSETPGHGELFF,TGTGCCAGCAGTGAAACCCCGGGCCACGGGGAGCTGTTTTTT
.,.,TRBV11-2,TRBJ2-2,CASSLSLGRHTGELFF,TGTGCCAGCAGCTTATCCCTAGGGAGGCACACCGGGGAGCTGTTTTTT
.,TRBD2,TRBV6-4,TRBJ2-1,CASSDLAGGLDEQFF,TGTGCCAGCAGTGACCTAGCGGGGGGGCTAGATGAGCAGTTCTTC
.,TRBD1,TRBV6-5,TRBJ2-3,CASSYSMSGQGKYF,TGTGCCAGCAGTTACTCGATGTCGGGACAGGGCAAGTATTTT
.,TRBD2,TRBV2,TRBJ2-1,CASSELSGGALDEQFF,TGTGCCAGCAGCGAGTTGAGCGGGGGGGCGTTGGATGAGCAGTTCTTC
few,.,TRBV5-6,TRBJ2-2,CASSDRRLVTGELFF,TGTGCCAGCAGCGACCGGAGACTAGTCACCGGGGAGCTGTTTTTT
.,.,TRBV28,TRBJ2-7,CASSPPPTGLSSYEQYF,TGTGCCAGCAGTCCTCCGCCTACTGGTTTGAGCTCCTACGAGCAGTACTTC
many,TRBD1,TRBV11-2,TRBJ1-1,CASSAWTGENTEAFF,TGTGCCAGCAGCGCGTGGACAGGGGAGAACACTGAAGCTTTCTTT
.,TRBD1,TRBV5-8,TRBJ2-4,CASSFRQGYTSNIQYF,TGTGCCAGCAGCTTCAGACAGGGGTACACTTCAAACATTCAGTACTTC
.,.,TRBV19,TRBJ1-5,CASSGGVGNQPQHF,TGTGCCAGTAGCGGGGGGGTTGGTAATCAGCCCCAGCATTTT
.,.,TRBV10-3,TRBJ1-4,CAISGGRDNEKLFF,TGTGCCATCAGTGGGGGACGGGATAATGAAAAACTGTTTTTT
.,.,TRBV30,TRBJ1-1,CAWNRGTEAFF,TGTGCCTGGAATAGGGGCACTGAAGCTTTCTTT
.,.,TRBV18,TRBJ1-2,CASSLNRDPFNYGYTF,TGTGCCAGCTCATTAAACCGGGACCCTTTTAACTATGGCTACACCTTC
.,TRBD1,TRBV27,TRBJ2-7,CASSLWDRPYEQYF,TGTGCCAGCAGTTTGTGGGACAGACCATACGAGCAGTACTTC
.,.,TRBV27,TRBJ2-1,CATLVAVGTHNEQFF,TGTGCCACCTTGGTGGCGGTGGGTACCCACAATGAGCAGTTCTTC
once,.,TRBV5-1,TRBJ1-6,CASTTSSYNSPLHF,TGCGCCAGCACGACGAGCTCCTATAATTCACCCCTCCACTTT
.,TRBD1,TRBV9,TRBJ1-1,CASSARDRVRATEAFF,TGTGCCAGCAGCGCAAGGGACAGGGTAAGGGCCACTGAAGCTTTCTTT
.,TRBD1,TRBV2,TRBJ1-2,CASSVGQGFNGYTF,TGTGCCAGCAGTGTAGGACAGGGGTTTAATGGCTACACCTTC
.,.,TRBV6-2/TRBV6-3,TRBJ1-6,CASSYAVTYNSPLHF,TGTGCCAGCAGTTACGCGGTCACTTATAATTCACCCCTCCACTTT
few,.,TRBV7-2,TRBJ2-2,CASSLWPGANTGELFF,TGTGCCAGCAGTCTTTGGCCAGGCGCGAACACCGGGGAGCTGTTTTTT
.,.,TRBV27,TRBJ1-2,CASASGETWNYGYTF,TGTGCCAGCGCAAGCGGCGAGACCTGGAACTATGGCTACACCTTC